This T cell receptor (beta chain) derives from a study of molecular identifiers for immune sequencing clone quantification. The wider study: Four of five RNA aliquots from roughly 21,000 or 96,000 naive CD8 T cells were sequenced.

General observations from the study: Clones exceeding 20 RNA copies carried over 99% of effector molecules but under 1% of naive-cell molecules.

Comment on this clonotype: Its antigen is unknown. At one boundary the junction diverges from the germline segment, which might be a read error.

With RNA at 10%, 30% or 50%, naive CD8 libraries came from about 20,000 to 1,000,000 sorted cells. Sorting captured naive CD8 T cells as CD8+CD4-CCR7+CD45RA+. Germline CDR1 and CDR2: GTSNPN and SVGIG (reference sequence). CDR3 size: 16 residues. MiXCR, run by TCRdb on the PCR reads, gives a single entry per CDR3 protein. The table has nearly 650,000 distinct CDR3 sequences, approximately 24% seen once. The V and J genes are TRBV30 and TRBJ1-4; the D is unclear. Input material: naive CD8+ T cells from blood, with Jurkat cell RNA spiked in. Indicated subset: FACS-sorted CD8+CD4-CCR7+CD45RA+ naive T cells. The sequence was obtained from a human donor in good health. Some libraries in this study had Jurkat cell RNA spiked in. The DNA for the CDR3 is TGTGCCTGGAGTGCAAACCTTGGTCCGGAGGGTGAAAAGCTGTTTTTT. Translating gives CAWSANLGPEGEKLFF.